This T cell receptor (beta chain) comes out of a study of blood T cell repertoires in COVID-19. Original handling: Amplification with reference gene primers provided the estimates of nucleated cell counts. Assay used: immunoSEQ multiplex PCR; TCRdb lists only in-frame clones, some missing. V, J and clone size are those of that table, while D and trimming were read from the DNA. In the table there are roughly 300,000 clones, approximately 91% of which are singletons. V lost 2 bases to trimming and J lost 0 bases; unmatched junction nucleotides: 4. CDR1 and CDR2 from the germline V gene are GTSNPN and SVGIG (reference sequence). The CDR3 is 16 amino acids. Participants spanned ages roughly 18 to 90 years and resided in over 20 US areas.

Material for sequencing was PBMCs or T cells enriched from blood (not recorded which). This TCR was sampled from a woman aged 40 to 50 with acute COVID-19. The gene calls are TRBV30 and TRBJ1-6, with 7 nucleotides matching TRBD1. CDR3 amino acids: CAWSPRDSSYNSPLHF. The CDR3 coding sequence is TGTGCCTGGAGTCCCCGGGACAGCTCCTATAATTCACCCCTCCACTTT.